Presented here are 29 T cell receptor beta chains from one specimen sequenced in a study of T cell repertoires in cytomegalovirus infection. Their target antigens are unknown. TCRdb called the reads again in MiXCR, with one record for every CDR3 protein. The data show some 120,000 distinct CDR3 sequences, with around 10% seen just once and 31% held by the top ten. The sequencing input was PBMCs, sequenced either directly or after in vitro stimulation (not recorded which). Source of these receptors: a human donor in good health (CMV status not recorded). Some clones in this sample may be carry-over from other donors' samples.

At least ten counts were recorded for this clonotype. As DNA, the CDR3 is TGTGCCAGCAGTTTTGGGACAGGGAGCTCCTACGAGCAGTACGTC. Translating it yields CASSFGTGSSYEQYV. The genes are TRBV6-1 and TRBJ2-7; 9 bases match TRBD1. This CDR3 spans 15 amino acids. V lost 5 bases and J lost 0; bases outside the gene matches: 5. CDR1 and CDR2 (germline): MNHNS, SASEGT.

In its sample, this clonotype was seen many times. J is TRBJ2-7 and V is TRBV7-2; TRBD1 is a possible D gene (5 bases). The germline V gene encodes CDR1 SGHTA and CDR2 FQGNSA. CDR3 size: 15 residues. The V end was cut by 3 bases, the J end by 7 bases, with 19 bases between. CDR3 DNA: TGTGCCAGCAGCTTGGGCCCGAACCTGGGGCGGGAGCAGTACTTC. It is translated as CASSLGPNLGREQYF.

The CDR3 here is CASSNGAGANTQYF. For the CDR3, the DNA is TGTGCCAGTAGTAACGGGGCGGGAGCTAATACGCAGTATTTT. The J gene is TRBJ2-3, the V gene TRBV19; 7 nucleotides agree with TRBD2. J lost 7 bases, V lost 4 bases, and 8 bases had no gene match. This CDR3 contains 14 residues. Germline V CDR1 and CDR2: LNHDA, SQIVND (reference sequence).

This chain's CDR3 is CASSSREGISYTF. The CDR3 DNA is TGTGCCAGCAGCTCCCGGGAGGGTATTAGCTACACCTTC. The chain uses TRBV12-3 or TRBV12-4 and TRBJ1-2; D is unclear. V lost 6 bases, J lost 9 bases, and 17 bases lay in between. The CDR3 consists of 13 residues.

This clonotype showed up many times. The CDR3 region is CASSPPVPLSPYEQYV. As DNA, the CDR3 is TGTGCCAGCAGCCCACCGGTCCCACTGAGCCCCTACGAGCAGTACGTC. The rearrangement joins TRBV7-9 to TRBJ2-7; D not resolved. The V and J ends lost 5 bases and 2 bases respectively, with 19 bases between them. CDR1 SEHNR and CDR2 FQNEAQ come from the germline V gene (reference sequence). The CDR3 consists of 16 residues.

This clonotype was seen many times. The V and J genes are TRBV15 and TRBJ2-1; 7 bases fit TRBD2. From germline, CDR1 is LNHNV and CDR2 YYDKDF (reference sequence). V was clipped by 4 bases and J by 13 bases; unmatched bases: 13. There are 14 residues in the CDR3. CDR3 sequence: CATSTNAAGTIQFF. CDR3 bases: TGTGCCACCAGCACGAACGCGGCTGGGACTATTCAGTTCTTC.

This clonotype was picked up many times. This chain links TRBV10-3 with TRBJ2-3; maybe TRBD2 (5 bases). V was pared by 10 bases and J by 0 bases, with 14 bases between. This CDR3 has 14 residues. CDR1 ENHRY and CDR2 SYGVKD come from the germline V gene. Here the CDR3 DNA reads TGTGCCACCCTCCTGGGAGAGAGCACAGATACGCAGTATTTT. Its protein product is CATLLGESTDTQYF.

This clonotype was seen ten or more times. The rearrangement uses TRBV4-1 and TRBJ1-5; a possible D gene is TRBD1 (5 bases). The V and J ends lost 0 bases and 9 bases respectively, with 21 bases between them. Germline loops: CDR1 MGHRA, CDR2 YSYEKL. The CDR3 is 17 residues long. CDR3: CASSQDSVPGVPGPQHF. For the CDR3, the DNA is TGCGCCAGCAGCCAAGATTCGGTCCCGGGGGTCCCCGGGCCCCAGCATTTT.

J is TRBJ2-5 and V is TRBV19, with no clear D. Germline V gene sequence: CDR1 LNHDA, CDR2 SQIVND (reference sequence). The V end was cut by 10 bases, the J end by 1 base, with 16 bases between. This CDR3 region has 14 residues. CDR3 nucleotides: TGTGCCACCGCGACGGCTATGGGCCAAGAGACCCAGTACTTC. The encoded protein is CATATAMGQETQYF.

This clonotype was seen only a few times. The chain carries TRBV4-1 and TRBJ2-7; 11 bases map to TRBD2. CDR3 length: 14 amino acids. V gave up 4 bases and J gave up 8 bases; unmatched junction bases: 7. Germline V gene data show CDR1 as MGHRA and CDR2 as YSYEKL. The CDR3 is CASSPLAGAPQQYF. CDR3 nucleotide sequence: TGCGCCAGCAGCCCACTAGCGGGAGCACCCCAGCAGTACTTC.

This clonotype has only a few counts. The V call is TRBV7-6, the J call TRBJ2-5; tentative D call: TRBD1 (7 bases). V lost 5 bases and J lost 5, with 18 bases in between. The germline V gene has CDR1 SGHVS and CDR2 FNYEAQ. CDR3 length equals 15 residues. CDR3 in DNA: TGTGCCAGCAGCCGATCGACAGGGAGGAAGGAGACCCAGTACTTC. Translation: CASSRSTGRKETQYF.

This clonotype has at least ten counts. The rearrangement joins TRBV24-1 to TRBJ2-1, with 11 bases fitting TRBD2. Germline CDR1 KGHDR, CDR2 SFDVKD. Trimming cost V 3 bases and J 0 bases; bases outside gene matches: 3. The CDR3 consists of 17 residues. CDR3 amino acids: CATSDASGRSSYNEQFF. The CDR3 DNA sequence: TGTGCCACCAGTGATGCTAGCGGGAGGAGCTCCTACAATGAGCAGTTCTTC.

This clonotype was detected many times. The chain combines TRBV11-3 with TRBJ1-5, with D possibly TRBD1 on 6 matching bases. The CDR3 totals 14 residues. Trimming left V 5 bases short and J 5 bases short, with 13 bases between. Germline loops: CDR1 SGHNT, CDR2 YENEEA. The CDR3 loop is CASSPGGVDQPQHF. DNA of the CDR3: TGTGCCAGCAGCCCGGGGGGCGTGGATCAGCCCCAGCATTTT.

The sample holds many counts of this clonotype. V is TRBV7-9 and J is TRBJ2-4; D unresolved. The length of the CDR3 is 16 residues. The V gene lost 3 bases and the J gene lost 0 bases, with 12 bases spanning the gap. Germline CDR1 is SEHNR and CDR2 is FQNEAQ (reference sequence). The CDR3 reads CASSLGQDLAKNIQYF. The DNA of the CDR3 is TGTGCCAGCAGCTTGGGCCAGGACCTAGCCAAAAACATTCAGTACTTC.

Ten or more counts support this clonotype. This chain links TRBV6-1 with TRBJ2-3; D is perhaps TRBD1 (5 bases). Germline CDR1 reads MNHNS; CDR2 reads SASEGT. The CDR3 consists of 15 residues. Trimming stripped 5 bases from V and 0 bases from J, with 12 bases between. CDR3 amino acids: CASSTSGFSTDTQYF. In nucleotides, the CDR3 is TGTGCCAGCAGTACATCAGGGTTTAGCACAGATACGCAGTATTTT.

This clonotype was counted ten times or more. The chain employs TRBV19 and TRBJ1-5, with D maybe TRBD1 (5 bases). CDR3 length: 15 amino acids. CDR1 and CDR2 (germline): LNHDA, SQIVND (reference sequence). Trimming removed 7 bases from V and 3 bases from J, with 16 bases in between. The DNA for the CDR3 is TGTGCCAGTACCCTGGGGGGAGGGTACAATCAGCCCCAGCATTTT. It specifies CASTLGGGYNQPQHF.

The chain has TRBV3-1 and TRBJ2-2, with 9 bases matching TRBD2. CDR3 size: 18 residues. Germline-derived CDR1 and CDR2 are LGHDT and YNNKEL (reference sequence). V was clipped by 7 bases and J by 5 bases; unmatched bases: 17. The CDR3 bases are TGTGCCAGCACCCCGACGAGTTTTAGCGGGAGTGGGACCGGGGAGCTGTTTTTT. This encodes CASTPTSFSGSGTGELFF.

This clonotype was detected only a few times. J is TRBJ2-5 and V is TRBV14, with 7 bases matching TRBD2. This CDR3 spans 15 amino acids. Germline V gene data show CDR1 as SGHDN and CDR2 as FVKESK. The J segment lost 2 bases and the V segment lost 4 bases, leaving 7 bases of the junction unmatched. The CDR3 loop is CASSPWGRAQETQYF. Written as DNA, the CDR3 is TGTGCCAGCAGCCCCTGGGGGAGGGCTCAAGAGACCCAGTACTTC.

The gene calls are TRBV6-2 or TRBV6-3 and TRBJ2-1; D ambiguous. From germline, CDR1 is MNHEY and CDR2 SVGEGT. Trimming took 7 bases from V and 7 from J, leaving 17 bases between them. The CDR3 runs 14 residues. The CDR3 DNA is TGTGCCAGCACCCCCCGGGTGCCGTTGAATGAGCAGTTCTTC. Its protein product is CASTPRVPLNEQFF.

V usage is TRBV11-2 and J usage is TRBJ2-2; 10 bases align to TRBD1. The trim removed 1 base at V and 6 bases at J, leaving 8 bases unmatched. Germline assignment: CDR1 SGHAT and CDR2 FQNNGV. CDR3 size: 17 residues. The CDR3 sequence: CASSLVGQGTRAGELFF. CDR3 DNA sequence: TGTGCCAGCAGCTTAGTGGGACAGGGGACGAGGGCCGGGGAGCTGTTTTTT.

This clonotype was picked up many times. The chain is built from TRBV7-7 and TRBJ2-2; no clear D gene. V gave up 10 bases and J gave up 0 bases, with 12 bases separating them. This CDR3 is 14 amino acids long. CDR1 and CDR2 (germline): SSHAT, FNYEAQ (reference sequence). The CDR3: CAIQNSPNTGELFF. The CDR3 DNA is TGTGCCATACAGAACTCTCCGAACACCGGGGAGCTGTTTTTT. Full variable domain (rest looked up from reference TRBV7-7 and TRBJ2-2): GAGVSQSPRYKVTKRGQDVTLRCDPISSHATLYWYQQALGQGPEFLTYFNYEAQPDKSGLPSDRFSAERPEGSISTLTIQRTEQRDSAMYRCAIQNSPNTGELFFGEGSRLTVL.

This clonotype has at least ten counts. This chain connects TRBV7-2 to TRBJ2-3, with TRBD1 matching over 8 bases. Germline V CDR1 and CDR2: SGHTA, FQGNSA. The CDR3 is made up of 15 amino acids. V was pared by 3 bases and J by 0 bases, with 2 bases of the junction left unmatched. The CDR3 DNA is TGTGCCAGCAGCTTGACAGGGGCGAGCACAGATACGCAGTATTTT. Translation gives CASSLTGASTDTQYF.

Ten or more counts support this clonotype. The rearrangement uses TRBV7-6 and TRBJ2-2, with 13 bases fitting TRBD2. The trim removed 1 base at V and 4 bases at J, leaving 3 bases unmatched. The germline V gene has CDR1 SGHVS and CDR2 FNYEAQ. The CDR3 has 17 residues. This CDR3 is CASSLGTSGSPTGELFF. As DNA, the CDR3 is TGTGCCAGCAGCTTAGGGACTAGCGGGAGCCCCACCGGGGAGCTGTTTTTT.

This clonotype occurred a few times. The chain recombines TRBV19 with TRBJ1-1, with 8 bases aligning to TRBD1. Unmatched junction bases numbered 7, after V lost 5 bases and J lost 11 bases. This CDR3 is 12 amino acids long. Germline lookup yields CDR1 LNHDA and CDR2 SQIVND (reference sequence). The CDR3 loop reads CASSQDRVTAFF. The CDR3 DNA follows: TGTGCCAGTAGTCAGGACAGGGTAACGGCTTTCTTT.

This clonotype was counted ten times or more. The rearrangement joins TRBV7-2 to TRBJ2-3; TRBD2 matches 16 bases. The CDR3 length is 15 residues. Germline CDR1 and CDR2: SGHTA and FQGNSA. Trimming at V came to 5 bases and at J to 9 bases, leaving 5 bases not matched to a gene. CDR3 protein: CASSEGLAGGLTQYF. The CDR3 bases are TGTGCCAGCAGCGAGGGACTAGCGGGAGGGCTGACGCAGTATTTT.

This clonotype was found many times. This chain connects TRBV6-6 to TRBJ1-2; D may be TRBD1 (5 bases). The V and J ends lost 2 bases and 7 bases respectively, with 11 bases between them. This CDR3 is 13 amino acids long. Germline CDR1 reads MNHNY; CDR2 reads SVGAGI (reference sequence). The CDR3 DNA is TGTGCCAGCAGTTACGAGACAGTTGGTGGCTACACCTTC. The encoded protein is CASSYETVGGYTF.

The rearrangement links TRBV11-3 to TRBJ2-5; possibly TRBD2 for D (6 bases). Looked up from germline, CDR1 is SGHNT and CDR2 is YENEEA. V dropped 6 bases and J dropped 4 bases, with 18 bases sitting between them. CDR3 length: 15 amino acids. The CDR3 nucleotides are TGTGCCAGCAGTCCCCCCTTAGCGGTGGTAGAGACCCAGTACTTC. Its translation: CASSPPLAVVETQYF.

The sample holds many counts of this clonotype. The genes are TRBV4-1 and TRBJ1-1; tentatively, D is TRBD1 (6 bases). The CDR3 consists of 15 residues. Germline CDR1 is MGHRA and CDR2 is YSYEKL. With 2 bases removed from V and 1 base from J, the gap between germline ends came to 11 bases. The CDR3 here is CASSQKDRSNTEAFF. The CDR3 DNA follows: TGCGCCAGCAGCCAAAAAGACAGGTCGAACACTGAAGCTTTCTTT.

The chain is built from TRBV20-1 and TRBJ1-4; the match to TRBD1 covers 8 bases. This CDR3 has 15 residues. CDR1 is DFQATT, CDR2 SNEGSKA, per germline (reference sequence). Germline trimming cut 0 bases from V and 5 bases from J; bases unmatched to any gene: 5. The CDR3 spells CSARDTRGPNEKLFF. CDR3 nucleotide sequence: TGCAGTGCTAGAGATACCAGGGGGCCAAATGAAAAACTGTTTTTT.